The table lists the clone carrying this T cell receptor (beta chain) with a count of one. The CDR3 covers 16 residues. The V gene's germline CDR1 is LGHNA and CDR2 YSLEER. Trimming took off 4 bases at V and 2 bases at J, with 16 bases between the two ends. This sample is part of a study of technical replicates of blood from a few donors. The method was immunoSEQ multiplex PCR; TCRdb's version includes in-frame clones alone and lacks a portion of them. The sample has about 63,000 clones, more than 75% seen once. Sequencing input: PBMCs. The V call is TRBV4-3, the J call TRBJ2-3; D possibly corresponds to TRBD2 (6 bases). The TCR originated in a human donor in good health. Some clones in this sample may be carry-over from other donors' samples. CDR3 in DNA: TGCGCCAGCAGCCCCCGTATTGGGGGGACCACAGATACGCAGTATTTT. Translated, it gives CASSPRIGGTTDTQYF.